This T cell receptor beta chain was sequenced for a study of blood T cell repertoires in COVID-19. As for the study in general: Donors in the United States, Italy and Spain gave samples during acute or convalescent COVID-19. PBMCs, B-cell-depleted T cells, or T cells provided the cDNA or gDNA that made up the material.

Trimming shortened V by 3 bases and J by 0 bases, and 5 bases separated the two germline ends. The CDR3 runs 13 residues. As processed by the authors: Amplification of reference gene primers provided the estimated nucleated cell counts. The method was immunoSEQ multiplex PCR; TCRdb's version includes in-frame clones alone and lacks a portion of them. D and trimming come from the DNA, and the V and J calls and clone size come from that table. Of about 190,000 clones listed, roughly 84% are singletons. Sequenced material: peripheral blood. The V call is TRBV12-3 or TRBV12-4, the J call TRBJ2-5; no reliable D call. The clonotype was recovered from a woman between 40 and 50 years old who had recovered from COVID-19. The CDR3: CASSLADQETQYF. The CDR3 region has the DNA TGTGCCAGCAGTTTGGCGGACCAAGAGACCCAGTACTTC.